What follows describes a single TCR beta chain. This entry comes from a study of radiotherapy plus CTLA-4 blockade in lung cancer. The table came from immunoSEQ multiplex PCR; TCRdb's copy has only in-frame clones and leaves some out. The sample lists about 98,000 clones; approximately 78% were seen once. The J segment lost 4 bases and the V segment lost 4 bases, leaving 7 bases of the junction unmatched. The CDR3 is 15 amino acids. Germline CDR1 and CDR2: MDHEN and SYDVKM. Sequenced here: peripheral blood, sampled from a patient treated with radiotherapy plus ipilimumab. The V call is TRBV28, the J call TRBJ2-1; 7 positions match TRBD1. The receptor was derived from a human donor with non-small cell lung cancer who had a partial response to radiotherapy plus ipilimumab. The CDR3 nucleotides read TGTGCCAGCAGTTCTCTAGCAGGGGGTTACAATGAGCAGTTCTTC. It encodes CASSSLAGGYNEQFF.